What follows describes a single TCR beta chain. Via MiXCR, TCRdb re-called the 5' RACE reads, giving one row per CDR3 protein. The table shows 380,000 or so distinct CDR3 sequences, with around an eighth occurring only once. This specimen belongs to a study of T-cell memory formation after mild COVID-19. The germline V and J ends were trimmed by 4 bases and 6 bases, with 19 bases remaining between them. The V gene's germline CDR1 is DFQATT and CDR2 SNEGSKA (reference sequence). The CDR3 covers 15 residues. The sequencing input was PBMCs or a T cell subset sorted from them (not recorded which). The chain links TRBV20-1 to TRBJ1-5; D is perhaps TRBD1 (6 bases). The receptor's source is a man aged 18 to 30 who had mild COVID-19 (a few samples of this study predate the infection). Cell type and time point are not known. CDR3 sequence reads: CSATTRYRVVQPQHF. CDR3 nucleotide sequence: TGCAGTGCTACCACCCGTTACAGGGTAGTTCAGCCCCAGCATTTT.